These T cell receptor beta chains were read from a single sample in a study of OX40 agonist ivuxolimab in advanced cancers. Measured with immunoSEQ multiplex PCR; TCRdb has only the in-frame clones, and not every one. The table shows more than 45,000 clones, with around 83% occurring only once. Sequences were derived from CD4+ or CD8+ T cells sorted from blood, sampled in a trial of the OX40 agonist ivuxolimab. Receptors originate from an adult with an advanced solid tumor such as melanoma, head and neck, liver or kidney cancer. Each CDR3 is given with its conserved first and last residue. The D gene is left open where the match is weak. A clone size is listed for some rows: how often the clone was seen (once, few, many), or a class if it is expanded.

d_call,v_call,j_call,clone_size,cdr3_nt,cdr3_aa
TRBD2,TRBV9,TRBJ2-1,once,TGTGCCAGCAGCGTCCTAGCGGGGGGCTCCTACAATGAGCAGTTCTTC,CASSVLAGGSYNEQFF
TRBD2,TRBV28,TRBJ2-5,.,TGTGCCAGCAGTTTACAAAGGCCTAGCGGAGTAGAGACCCAGTACTTC,CASSLQRPSGVETQYF
.,TRBV30,TRBJ1-6,.,TGTGCCTGGAGAACGGGGTATAATTCACCCCTCCACTTT,CAWRTGYNSPLHF
TRBD2,TRBV28,TRBJ2-1,.,TGTGCCAGCAGCTTAGGAGCGGGAGGGCCGGCACCCTACAATGAGCAGTTCTTC,CASSLGAGGPAPYNEQFF
TRBD1,TRBV25-1,TRBJ1-3,.,TGTGCCAGCAGTGAATTGACTCCGGGACAGCTAGGGGGAAACACCATATATTTT,CASSELTPGQLGGNTIYF
.,TRBV6-1,TRBJ1-1,.,TGTGCCAGCACAGAATCCCTAGGAACTGAAGCTTTCTTT,CASTESLGTEAFF
.,TRBV27,TRBJ1-4,.,TGTGCCAGCAGTTCCCCCCCCGGGGGTAATGAAAAACTGTTTTTT,CASSSPPGGNEKLFF
.,TRBV5-1,TRBJ2-1,.,TGCGCCAGCAGCTTGTCGGGAGCATGGAATGAGCAGTTCTTC,CASSLSGAWNEQFF
TRBD2,TRBV9,TRBJ2-5,.,TGTGCCAGCAGCGTTAGCGGGTCCAAAGAGACCCAGTACTTC,CASSVSGSKETQYF
TRBD1,TRBV5-8,TRBJ1-2,.,TGTGCCAGCAGCTTGTTACAGGGGGCCGGGAACTATGGCTACACCTTC,CASSLLQGAGNYGYTF
TRBD1,TRBV19,TRBJ2-7,.,TGTGCCAGTAGTATCAAGACAGGGCGCTACGAGCAGTACTTC,CASSIKTGRYEQYF
TRBD1,TRBV28,TRBJ1-2,.,TGTGCCAGCAGTCCCTACTCCAGGGGGTGGCTGGATGGCTACACCTTC,CASSPYSRGWLDGYTF
.,TRBV5-1,TRBJ2-3,.,TGCGCCAGCAGCTTGAGGGGGGCTTTATACACCCGAGATACGCAGTATTTT,CASSLRGALYTRDTQYF
.,TRBV6-1,TRBJ2-3,.,TGTGCCAGCAGTGAACCGGGCACCTACACAGATACGCAGTATTTT,CASSEPGTYTDTQYF
TRBD1,TRBV30,TRBJ1-3,.,TGTGCCTGGAGCGCGGGACAGTCTGGAAACACCATATATTTT,CAWSAGQSGNTIYF